A selection of T cell receptor beta chains follows, all from one sample in a study of blood T cells in healthy people across ages. MiXCR, run by TCRdb on the 5' RACE reads, gives a single entry per CDR3 protein. The table has 380,000 or so distinct CDR3 sequences, 45% to 60% seen once. The specimen was blood. The receptors stem from a man in his sixties in good health. Each CDR3 is given with its conserved first and last residue. A D gene is named only where the DNA matches it firmly. Clone size is shown for a subset of rows, as once, few, many or a class of expanded clone.

clone_size,v_call,d_call,j_call,cdr3_nt,cdr3_aa
NA,TRBV28,NA,TRBJ2-3,TGTGCCAGCAGTTTTCGTAGCGGTACGCAGTATTTT,CASSFRSGTQYF
few,TRBV12-3/TRBV12-4,NA,TRBJ2-7,TGTGCCAGCAGACCCGGGACAAGGGTATTATACGAGCAGTACTTC,CASRPGTRVLYEQYF
NA,TRBV27,TRBD1,TRBJ2-7,TGTGCCAGCAGTTTCTTCGGGACAGGGGCCGAGCAGTACTTC,CASSFFGTGAEQYF
few,TRBV20-1,TRBD2,TRBJ2-7,TGCAGTGCTAGAGTTCGAGCGGGGAGCTCCTACAATGAGCAGTACTTC,CSARVRAGSSYNEQYF
NA,TRBV6-2/TRBV6-3,NA,TRBJ1-5,TGTGCCAGCAGCCCACCTTCACCCAATCAGCCCCAGCATTTT,CASSPPSPNQPQHF
few,TRBV28,TRBD2,TRBJ2-5,TGTGCCATCTCCGGGGGGGGACAAGAGACCCAGTACTTC,CAISGGGQETQYF
NA,TRBV6-5,NA,TRBJ2-5,TGTGCCAGCACCACGGGGGAAGAGACCCAGTACTTC,CASTTGEETQYF
NA,TRBV21-1,NA,TRBJ2-3,TGTGCCAGCAGCGGAAAGAGGAAGCAGGATACGCAGTATTTT,CASSGKRKQDTQYF
NA,TRBV12-5,TRBD1,TRBJ2-2,TGTGCTAGTGGTCAGGGACAGGGGATCACCGGGGAGCTGTTTTTT,CASGQGQGITGELFF
few,TRBV12-3/TRBV12-4,NA,TRBJ2-2,TGTGCCAGCGGCTTAGTCCCCGGGGCCGGGGAGCTGTTTTTT,CASGLVPGAGELFF
NA,TRBV30,NA,TRBJ2-1,TGTGCCTCTGATCAGGGGCGGGCCTACAATGAGCAGTTCTTC,CASDQGRAYNEQFF
NA,TRBV5-5,NA,TRBJ1-2,TGTGCCAGCAGCTTAGAGGGGGATCCCTATGGCTACACCTTC,CASSLEGDPYGYTF
NA,TRBV20-1,NA,TRBJ2-1,TGCAGTGCCCTTCATTTAGGCGGTCGGGATAGCGTGCACAATGAGCAGTTCTTC,CSALHLGGRDSVHNEQFF
NA,TRBV15,TRBD2,TRBJ2-3,TGTGCCACCAGCAGACCTCTAGCGGTAGATACGCAGTATTTT,CATSRPLAVDTQYF
many,TRBV3-1,TRBD2,TRBJ2-1,TGTGCCAGCAGCCGAACTACGACTAGCGGGGAGAATGAGCAGTTCTTC,CASSRTTTSGENEQFF
NA,TRBV29-1,NA,TRBJ2-3,TGCGGCGTTGAAGACGGTCTAGCAGTGGCAGATACGCAGTATTTT,CGVEDGLAVADTQYF
NA,TRBV11-1,NA,TRBJ2-5,TGTGCCAGCAGCTTAGCGAGGACAGATACTTCTAAAGAGACCCAGTACTTC,CASSLARTDTSKETQYF
few,TRBV3-1,TRBD2,TRBJ2-3,TGTGCCAGCAGCCAAGCAGGACTAGCGGTGACAGATACGCAGTATTTT,CASSQAGLAVTDTQYF
NA,TRBV4-3,TRBD2,TRBJ2-2,TGCGCCAGCAGCCAAGCCGGGGCGGGAGGCACCGGGGAGCTGTTTTTT,CASSQAGAGGTGELFF
NA,TRBV20-1,TRBD2,TRBJ2-7,TGCAGTGCTCGGCCGGGGGCGGGAGGCCCCTACGAGCAGTACTTC,CSARPGAGGPYEQYF
once,TRBV7-8,NA,TRBJ2-7,TGTGCCAGCAGGGGAGAGGGGGGAGGATACGAGCAGTACTTC,CASRGEGGGYEQYF
NA,TRBV6-5,NA,TRBJ2-1,TGTGCCAGCAGAAGCCGACGTGGCTACAATGAGCAGTTCTTC,CASRSRRGYNEQFF
few,TRBV27,NA,TRBJ2-7,TGTGCCAGCGGATCAAAGCCCTACGAGCAGTACTTC,CASGSKPYEQYF
NA,TRBV10-3,NA,TRBJ2-2,TGTGCCATCAGTGCGGGAGTCGGCACCGGGGAGCTGTTTTTT,CAISAGVGTGELFF
few,TRBV20-1,NA,TRBJ1-6,TGCAGTGCTAGCTCTCCGGACGGAACTAATTCACCCCTCCACTTT,CSASSPDGTNSPLHF
NA,TRBV5-1,NA,TRBJ2-3,TGCGCCAGCAGGGGTAGGCCCACCACAGATACGCAGTATTTT,CASRGRPTTDTQYF
NA,TRBV12-3/TRBV12-4,NA,TRBJ2-4,TGTACCAGCAGTGTCGACACCCGGGGCGGCATTCAGTACTTC,CTSSVDTRGGIQYF
NA,TRBV11-2,TRBD1,TRBJ1-2,TGTGCCAGCAGCTCCGGGACAGGGGCAGCTGGCTACACCTTC,CASSSGTGAAGYTF
NA,TRBV11-2,NA,TRBJ2-5,TGTGCCAGCAGCACTACCCTGTACCAAGAGACCCAGTACTTC,CASSTTLYQETQYF
few,TRBV29-1,TRBD2,TRBJ2-1,TGCAGCGTTGAGGGGACTAGCGGGATTAACTACAATGAGCAGTTCTTC,CSVEGTSGINYNEQFF